These 23 T cell receptor beta chains were sequenced from one sample in a study of Graves' ophthalmopathy and Graves' hyperthyroidism. Amplified material comprised TCR beta CDR3 regions derived from RNA transcripts. Second-round multiplex PCR came after first-round RT-PCR with HTBI primers. MiXCR was run by TCRdb on the multiplex PCR reads, yielding one entry per CDR3 protein. Of hundreds of thousands of distinct CDR3 sequences in the sample, 13% to 15% were seen once. The specimen was blood. The receptors were sampled from a woman in her twenties or thirties with Graves' ophthalmopathy.

Points on this clonotype: A junction end diverges from the germline sequence, so it may reflect a read error. The chain has TRBV5-6 and TRBJ2-2; D gene unclear. CDR3 length equals 11 residues. Per the germline V gene, CDR1 is SGHDT and CDR2 is YYEEEE. CDR3 residues: CVSSLSGELFF. CDR3 DNA: TGTGTCAGCAGCTTGTCCGGGGAGCTGTTTTTT.

This clonotype was counted a few times. The V call is TRBV20-1, the J call TRBJ1-5, with 8 bases lining up with TRBD1. This CDR3 is built from 16 residues. The germline CDR1 and CDR2 sequences are DFQATT and SNEGSKA (reference sequence). J gave up 0 bases and V 0 bases, and 4 bases lay outside the gene matches. The CDR3 region is CSAREGQGLSNQPQHF. The CDR3 DNA sequence: TGCAGTGCTAGAGAAGGACAGGGACTTAGCAATCAGCCCCAGCATTTT.

The chain links TRBV18 to TRBJ1-1; D gene unclear. V lost 3 bases and J lost 1, with 9 bases in between. Germline lookup yields CDR1 KGHSH and CDR2 LQKENI. This CDR3 has 14 residues. Here the CDR3 DNA reads TGTGCCAGCTCACCGGAGGACTCGAACACTGAAGCTTTCTTT. This codes for CASSPEDSNTEAFF.

This chain's CDR3 is CASSPSGQASYEQYF. The CDR3 DNA reads as TGTGCCAGCAGCCCCTCGGGACAGGCCTCCTACGAGCAGTACTTC. The chain links TRBV9 to TRBJ2-7; 8 nucleotides line up with TRBD1. The CDR3 is 15 residues long. Germline V lookup: CDR1 SGDLS, CDR2 YYNGEE. V lost 4 bases, J lost 0 bases, and 6 bases stayed unmatched.

This clonotype was detected many times. The gene calls are TRBV27 and TRBJ1-3, with D perhaps TRBD1 (6 bases). The germline V gene has CDR1 MNHEY and CDR2 SMNVEV (reference sequence). CDR3 length equals 17 residues. V was shortened by 4 bases and J by 0 bases, with 16 bases between the two germline ends. This CDR3 reads CASSSTRQGISGNTIYF. CDR3 in DNA: TGTGCCAGCAGTTCGACCAGGCAGGGGATCTCTGGAAACACCATATATTTT.

This rearrangement joins TRBV3-1 to TRBJ2-7; 9 bases agree with TRBD2. V trimming: 0 bases; J trimming: 3 bases; junction bases outside the gene matches: 9. Looked up from germline, CDR1 is LGHDT and CDR2 is YNNKEL (reference sequence). The CDR3 is 17 amino acids. The CDR3 nucleotides are TGTGCCAGCAGCCAAGATTCCTCGGCTAGCGGGAACTACGAGCAGTACTTC. It specifies CASSQDSSASGNYEQYF.

This clonotype showed up many times. V is TRBV27 and J is TRBJ1-2; the D gene is possibly TRBD1 (5 bases). The CDR3 loop spans 16 amino acids. The germline gives CDR1 MNHEY, CDR2 SMNVEV (reference sequence). V was clipped by 3 bases and J by 3 bases, with 17 bases between them. The CDR3 region has the DNA TGTGCCAGCAGTTTTAGTCGGACACCTTCGGACTATGGCTACACCTTC. Translation: CASSFSRTPSDYGYTF.

This clonotype was seen at least ten times. The rearrangement joins TRBV12-3 or TRBV12-4 to TRBJ2-7; 10 nucleotides match TRBD1. With V trimmed by 1 base and J by 4 bases, 7 bases remained unmatched. There are 16 residues in the CDR3. This CDR3 reads CASSLGPGTGEYEQYF. As DNA, the CDR3 is TGTGCCAGCAGTTTAGGACCAGGGACAGGGGAATACGAGCAGTACTTC.

V and J are TRBV12-3 or TRBV12-4 and TRBJ1-1; TRBD1 is a possible D gene (6 bases). Trimming pared 5 bases from V and 1 base from J, leaving 11 bases between. This CDR3 contains 14 residues. CDR3 in DNA: TGTGCCAGCAGTGGAGGGGGGGGGAACACTGAAGCTTTCTTT. Translated: CASSGGGGNTEAFF.

This chain links TRBV27 with TRBJ2-6, with D hard to call. The V gene's germline CDR1 is MNHEY and CDR2 SMNVEV (reference sequence). The V gene lost 4 bases and the J gene lost 0 bases, with 7 bases spanning the gap. CDR3 length equals 15 residues. In nucleotides, the CDR3 is TGTGCCAGCAGTTCCCCTTCCTCTGGGGCCAACGTCCTGACTTTC. Its protein is CASSSPSSGANVLTF.

This clonotype was recorded at least ten times. J is TRBJ1-2 and V is TRBV28, with a weak D call TRBD1 (6 bases). This CDR3 contains 13 residues. CDR1 is MDHEN, CDR2 SYDVKM, per germline. Trimming cost V 3 bases and J 8 bases, with 13 bases left between them. Here the CDR3 reads CASSFFRGGGYTF. CDR3 nucleotides: TGTGCCAGCAGTTTTTTCAGGGGAGGAGGCTACACCTTC.

At least ten counts were recorded for this clonotype. The chain links TRBV30 to TRBJ2-7, with 7 bases aligning to TRBD1. Trimming removed 4 bases from V and 1 base from J; junction bases left unmatched: 1. The CDR3 consists of 12 residues. Germline CDR1 is GTSNPN and CDR2 is SVGIG (reference sequence). CDR3 sequence: CAWKQGSYEQYF. In DNA form, the CDR3 reads TGTGCCTGGAAACAGGGGTCCTACGAGCAGTACTTC.

This clonotype was recorded at least ten times. J is TRBJ2-7 and V is TRBV28; a possible D gene is TRBD1 (6 bases). This CDR3 comprises 13 residues. Germline V CDR1 and CDR2: MDHEN, SYDVKM. Trimming took 6 bases from V and 3 from J, leaving 12 bases between them. The CDR3 DNA sequence: TGTGCCAGCAGCTTTACAGGGCTCTACGAGCAGTACTTC. It translates to CASSFTGLYEQYF.

This clonotype showed up just a few times. The CDR3 here is CASSLWGLTMNTEAFF. CDR3 sequence (DNA): TGTGCCAGCAGTTTATGGGGGCTGACGATGAACACTGAAGCTTTCTTT. The chain joins TRBV12-3 or TRBV12-4 to TRBJ1-1, with a tentative D call TRBD1 (6 bases). The V end was cut by 2 bases, the J end by 0 bases, with 13 bases between. The CDR3 length is 16 residues.

This clonotype was seen repeatedly, ten times or more. The rearrangement uses TRBV6-1 and TRBJ1-1; D uncertain. The V end was cut by 6 bases, the J end by 2 bases, with 16 bases between. Germline V gene sequence: CDR1 MNHNS, CDR2 SASEGT. This CDR3 comprises 15 residues. CDR3 loop: CASSDGRRRNTEAFF. DNA for the CDR3: TGTGCCAGCAGCGACGGGCGCAGGCGAAACACTGAAGCTTTCTTT.

This clonotype has ten or more counts. The chain has TRBV12-3 or TRBV12-4 and TRBJ1-1; D unresolved. The CDR3 totals 14 residues. V was pared by 2 bases and J by 4 bases, with 11 bases between. CDR3 residues: CASSLRVGGTEAFF. The CDR3, as DNA: TGTGCCAGCAGTTTAAGGGTAGGAGGCACTGAAGCTTTCTTT.

This clonotype was detected many times. The V and J genes are TRBV29-1 and TRBJ1-1; 7 positions match TRBD1. In germline, CDR1 is SQVTM, CDR2 ANQGSEA. This CDR3 spans 14 amino acids. V lost 4 bases, J lost 6 bases, and 11 bases stayed unmatched. The CDR3 sequence: CSVAGPGGTPEAFF. CDR3 nucleotides: TGCAGCGTTGCTGGCCCAGGGGGGACTCCTGAAGCTTTCTTT. Looking up the rest from reference TRBV29-1 and TRBJ1-1 gives the full variable domain: SAVISQKPSRDICQRGTSLTIQCQVDSQVTMMFWYRQQPGQSLTLIATANQGSEATYESGFVIDKFPISRPNLTFSTLTVSNMSPEDSSIYLCSVAGPGGTPEAFFGQGTRLTVV.

A remark on this clonotype: Since a much larger clone is just one base distant, this may be a read error. This rearrangement joins TRBV7-8 to TRBJ2-2; D is unresolved. The CDR3 has 14 residues. V lost 5 bases, J lost 3 bases, and 10 bases lay in between. Per germline, CDR1 SGHVS and CDR2 FQNEAQ. The CDR3 DNA sequence: TGTGCCAGCAGCCTCCGGGTGGACACCGGGGAGCTGTTTTTT. Its protein product is CASSLRVDTGELFF.

The table lists this clonotype with a few counts. The conserved phenylalanine or tryptophan normally closing the CDR3 is absent here, so this likely arose from a read error. The J gene is TRBJ2-7, the V gene TRBV5-1; 8 bases map to TRBD1. Germline V gene sequence: CDR1 SGHRS, CDR2 YFSETQ. V shed 7 bases, J shed 6 bases, and the junction held 15 bases outside the gene matches. The CDR3 runs to 15 residues. CDR3 sequence reads: CASAKAGDRIREQYL. CDR3 DNA sequence: TGCGCCAGCGCAAAAGCTGGGGACAGGATACGCGAGCAGTACCTC.

The rearrangement uses TRBV19 and TRBJ2-2; 7 bases line up with TRBD2. Germline V gene lookup returns CDR1 LNHDA and CDR2 SQIVND (reference sequence). With 3 bases clipped from V and 6 bases from J, the junction kept 7 bases outside the gene matches. The CDR3 runs 15 residues. In DNA form, the CDR3 reads TGTGCCAGTAGTATCGCTGGCGGGAGCCCCGGGGAGCTGTTTTTT. It encodes CASSIAGGSPGELFF.

This chain connects TRBV5-1 to TRBJ2-7, with D possibly TRBD2 on 7 matching bases. Germline CDR1 and CDR2: SGHRS and YFSETQ. The CDR3 covers 15 residues. The V and J ends lost 4 bases and 5 bases respectively, with 19 bases between them. The CDR3 loop is CASSLKNGGPHEQYV. As DNA, the CDR3 is TGCGCCAGCAGCCTGAAGAACGGGGGGCCCCACGAGCAGTACGTC.

The chain combines TRBV20-1 with TRBJ2-7; TRBD2 is a possible D gene (5 bases). The CDR3 runs to 14 residues. Between the trimmed V and J ends, which lost 4 bases and 0 bases, there was a span of 13 bases. Per the germline V gene, CDR1 is DFQATT and CDR2 is SNEGSKA (reference sequence). The chain's CDR3 is CSAIGRVSSYEQYF. In DNA form, the CDR3 reads TGCAGTGCTATAGGGCGGGTGAGCTCCTACGAGCAGTACTTC.

This clonotype was seen repeatedly, ten times or more. CDR3: CASTGDNSPLHF. CDR3 in DNA: TGTGCCAGCACAGGGGACAATTCACCCCTCCACTTT. The rearrangement joins TRBV11-2 to TRBJ1-6; a possible D gene is TRBD1 (6 bases). The CDR3 is 12 amino acids. Germline CDR1 reads SGHAT; CDR2 reads FQNNGV. Trimming took off 7 bases at V and 7 bases at J, with 8 bases between the two ends.